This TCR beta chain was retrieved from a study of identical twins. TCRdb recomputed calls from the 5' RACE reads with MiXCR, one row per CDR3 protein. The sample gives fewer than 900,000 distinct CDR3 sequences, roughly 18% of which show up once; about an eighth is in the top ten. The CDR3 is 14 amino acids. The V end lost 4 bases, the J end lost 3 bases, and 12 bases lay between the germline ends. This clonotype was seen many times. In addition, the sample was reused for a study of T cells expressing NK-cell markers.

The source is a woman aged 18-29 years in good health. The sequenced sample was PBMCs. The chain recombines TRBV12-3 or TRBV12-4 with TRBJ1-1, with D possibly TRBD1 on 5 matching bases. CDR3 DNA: TGTGCCAGCAGTTACGCAGGGAGGGACACTGAAGCTTTCTTT. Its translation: CASSYAGRDTEAFF.